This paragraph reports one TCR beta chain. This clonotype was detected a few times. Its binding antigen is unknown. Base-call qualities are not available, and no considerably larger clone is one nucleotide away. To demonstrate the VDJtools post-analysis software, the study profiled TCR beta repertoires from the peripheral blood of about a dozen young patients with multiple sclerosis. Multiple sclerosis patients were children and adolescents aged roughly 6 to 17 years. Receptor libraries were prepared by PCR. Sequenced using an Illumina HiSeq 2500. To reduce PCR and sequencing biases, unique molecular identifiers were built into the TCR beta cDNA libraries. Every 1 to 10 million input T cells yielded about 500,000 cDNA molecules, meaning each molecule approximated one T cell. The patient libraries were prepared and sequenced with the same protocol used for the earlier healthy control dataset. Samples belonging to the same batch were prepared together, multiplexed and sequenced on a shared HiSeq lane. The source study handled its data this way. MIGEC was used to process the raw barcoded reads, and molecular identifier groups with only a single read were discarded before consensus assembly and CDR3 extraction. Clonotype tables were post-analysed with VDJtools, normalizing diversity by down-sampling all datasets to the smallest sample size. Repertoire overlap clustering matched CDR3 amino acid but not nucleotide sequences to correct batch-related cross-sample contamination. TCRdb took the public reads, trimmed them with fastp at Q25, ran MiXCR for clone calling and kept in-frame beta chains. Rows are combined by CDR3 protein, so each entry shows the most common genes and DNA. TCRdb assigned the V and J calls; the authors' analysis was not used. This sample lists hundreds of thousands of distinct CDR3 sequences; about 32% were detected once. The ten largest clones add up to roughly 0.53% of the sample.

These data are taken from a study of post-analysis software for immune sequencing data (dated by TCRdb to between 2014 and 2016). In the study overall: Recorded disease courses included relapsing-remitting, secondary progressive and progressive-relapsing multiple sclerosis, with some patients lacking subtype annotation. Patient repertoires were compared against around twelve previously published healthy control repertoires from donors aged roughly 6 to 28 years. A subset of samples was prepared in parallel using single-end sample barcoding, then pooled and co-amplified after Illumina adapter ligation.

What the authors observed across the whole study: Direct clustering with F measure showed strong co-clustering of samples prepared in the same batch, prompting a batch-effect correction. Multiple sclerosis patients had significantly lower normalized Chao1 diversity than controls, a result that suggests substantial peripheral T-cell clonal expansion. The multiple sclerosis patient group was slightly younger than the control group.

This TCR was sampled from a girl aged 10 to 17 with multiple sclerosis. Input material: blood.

CDR3 reads: CASSAGTSGRIREQFF. The nucleotide sequence reads TGTGCCAGCAGCGCCGGGACTAGCGGGAGGATCAGGGAGCAGTTCTTC. The V gene is TRBV7-9 and the J gene is TRBJ2-1; 15 middle bases align to TRBD2. Trimming removed 5 bases from V and 10 bases from J; the gene matches leave 9 bases unexplained. The germline V gene (reference sequence) specifies SEHNR as CDR1 and FQNEAQ as CDR2. Including cysteine and phenylalanine, the CDR3 has 16 amino acids. The sequence is cut down to CDR3 DNA, 48 bases in frame from base 1.